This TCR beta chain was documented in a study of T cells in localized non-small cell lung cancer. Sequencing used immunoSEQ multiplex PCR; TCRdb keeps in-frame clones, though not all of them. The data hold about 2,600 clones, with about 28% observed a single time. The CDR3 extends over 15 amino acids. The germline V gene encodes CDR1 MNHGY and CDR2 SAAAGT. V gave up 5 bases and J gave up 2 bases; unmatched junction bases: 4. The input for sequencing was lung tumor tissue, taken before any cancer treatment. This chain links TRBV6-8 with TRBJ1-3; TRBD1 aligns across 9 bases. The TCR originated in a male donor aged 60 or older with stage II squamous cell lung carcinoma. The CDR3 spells CASSPQGATGNTIYF. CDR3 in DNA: TGTGCCAGCAGTCCACAGGGGGCTACTGGAAACACCATATATTTT.